The 18 T cell receptor beta chains in this list originate from one sample, sequenced in a study of beta chain features in type 1 diabetes. The authors reverse transcribed all of the isolated RNA, so sequencing captured expressed TCRB transcripts. Only in-frame clones appear in the TCRdb table, and some are missing; sequencing was by immunoSEQ multiplex PCR. The sample has fewer than 45,000 clones, approximately 61% seen once. Overall study results and limits: Shorter TCRB CDR3s, moderately but significantly so, marked every one of the four CD4+ subsets in Type 1 diabetes patients.

These receptors are not linked to any known antigen. The sequenced sample consisted of Tregs from blood. These receptors came from a man aged 25-40 years with type 1 diabetes. Some clones in this sample may be carry-over from other donors' samples.

V usage is TRBV5-1 and J usage is TRBJ2-4; possibly TRBD2 for D (6 bases). V was shortened by 4 bases and J by 1 base, with 9 bases between the two germline ends. The CDR3 runs 14 residues. Germline CDR1 SGHRS, CDR2 YFSETQ. CDR3 DNA sequence: TGCGCCAGCAGCGGAGGGAGTGCCAAAAACATTCAGTACTTC. Its protein product is CASSGGSAKNIQYF.

This clone was counted a few times. The rearrangement joins TRBV6-5 to TRBJ2-5; TRBD2 matches at 7 bases. The CDR3 has 13 amino acids. The germline CDR1 and CDR2 sequences are MNHEY and SVGAGI. The V segment lost 5 bases and the J segment 0 bases; nucleotides outside the gene matches: 0. The CDR3 spells CASSLADQETQYF. In DNA form, the CDR3 reads TGTGCCAGCAGTCTAGCGGACCAAGAGACCCAGTACTTC.

V and J are TRBV7-3 and TRBJ2-1; 10 bases agree with TRBD2. Per germline, CDR1 SGHTA and CDR2 FQGTGA. Unmatched junction bases numbered 6, after V lost 5 bases and J lost 5 bases. The CDR3 is 15 residues long. The CDR3 region is CASSRSGGTHNEQFF. The DNA of the CDR3 is TGTGCCAGCAGCCGTAGCGGGGGGACCCACAATGAGCAGTTCTTC. Based on the CDR3 plus reference TRBV7-3 and TRBJ2-1, the full variable domain is GAGVSQTPSNKVTEKGKYVELRCDPISGHTALYWYRQSLGQGPEFLIYFQGTGAADDSGLPNDRFFAVRPEGSVSTLKIQRTERGDSAVYLCASSRSGGTHNEQFFGPGTRLTVL.

This chain uses TRBV11-2 with TRBJ2-7; 7 bases agree with TRBD1. The CDR3 extends over 14 amino acids. V shed 4 bases, J shed 2 bases, and the junction held 5 bases outside the gene matches. CDR1 is SGHAT, CDR2 FQNNGV, per germline. CDR3 DNA sequence: TGTGCCAGCAGCTCGCCGGACAGGCCCTACGAGCAGTACTTC. This sequence encodes CASSSPDRPYEQYF.

The chain links TRBV29-1 to TRBJ2-2, with TRBD2 as a possible D gene (6 bases). The CDR3 sequence is 12 residues long. V dropped 3 bases and J dropped 6 bases, with 8 bases sitting between them. The germline CDR1 and CDR2 sequences are SQVTM and ANQGSEA. The CDR3 DNA is TGCAGCGTTGACTGGGGGGCCGGGGAGCTGTTTTTT. Translating it yields CSVDWGAGELFF.

The chain links TRBV7-3 to TRBJ2-2, with D maybe TRBD1 (5 bases). Trimming removed 0 bases from V and 3 bases from J, with 8 bases in between. Looked up from germline, CDR1 is SGHTA and CDR2 is FQGTGA. The CDR3 is 15 amino acids. This CDR3 is CASSLTKTDTGELFF. In nucleotides, the CDR3 is TGTGCCAGCAGCTTAACGAAGACAGACACCGGGGAGCTGTTTTTT.

The chain carries TRBV29-1 and TRBJ1-1; tentative D call: TRBD1 (5 bases). This CDR3 has 11 amino acids. Germline CDR1 is SQVTM and CDR2 is ANQGSEA. Trimming took off 8 bases at V and 0 bases at J, with 7 bases between the two ends. The CDR3 loop reads CSFRVNTEAFF. The CDR3, as DNA: TGCAGCTTCAGGGTGAACACTGAAGCTTTCTTT.

The chain employs TRBV19 and TRBJ2-5; TRBD1 agrees at 11 bases. CDR3 size: 15 residues. Looked up from germline, CDR1 is LNHDA and CDR2 is SQIVND (reference sequence). Trimming at V came to 3 bases and at J to 7 bases, leaving 7 bases not matched to a gene. CDR3 coding DNA: TGTGCCAGTAGTATTTCGGGGACAGGGGGAGTGACCCAGTACTTC. It specifies CASSISGTGGVTQYF.

The chain recombines TRBV2 with TRBJ2-1, with D tentatively TRBD1 (7 bases). Per the germline V gene, CDR1 is SNHLY and CDR2 is FYNNEI. V was cut by 3 bases and J by 8 bases, with 14 bases left in between. This CDR3 spans 14 amino acids. This CDR3 is CASSELRGDDEQFF. The CDR3 DNA reads as TGTGCCAGCAGTGAGCTCAGGGGGGATGATGAGCAGTTCTTC.

V and J are TRBV5-1 and TRBJ1-2; D possibly corresponds to TRBD1 (6 bases). The CDR3 sequence is 12 residues long. CDR1 and CDR2 (germline): SGHRS, YFSETQ. V was pared by 4 bases and J by 4 bases, with 8 bases between. Here the CDR3 DNA reads TGCGCCAGCAGCCAGGACAGCTATGGCTACACCTTC. Protein sequence: CASSQDSYGYTF.

This clone was seen a few times. This chain uses TRBV9 with TRBJ2-7, with TRBD2 as a possible D gene (6 bases). This CDR3 is 16 amino acids long. Germline values: CDR1 SGDLS, CDR2 YYNGEE. With 4 bases removed from V and 7 bases from J, the gap between germline ends came to 24 bases. CDR3 nucleotide sequence: TGTGCCAGCAGCATAGGTTTGCGGGACCTACCTTGGGAGCAGTACTTC. The encoded protein is CASSIGLRDLPWEQYF.

The gene calls are TRBV7-3 and TRBJ1-2, with a tentative D call TRBD1 (5 bases). The CDR3 consists of 14 residues. Per germline, CDR1 SGHTA and CDR2 FQGTGA. V lost 8 bases, J lost 8 bases, and 21 bases lay in between. CDR3 protein: CASAKRREGRGYTF. DNA of the CDR3: TGTGCCAGCGCCAAACGCAGGGAAGGGCGCGGCTACACCTTC.

This chain uses TRBV10-3 with TRBJ2-5; 10 nucleotides align to TRBD1. Judging by the DNA end, TRBJ2-7 fits better; the J call may be wrong. The CDR3 length is 15 residues. Germline V gives CDR1 ENHRY, CDR2 SYGVKD. CDR3 sequence (DNA): TGTGCCATCAGTGAAGGAGGACAGGGGGCCTACGAGCAGTACTTC. Residues: CAISEGGQGAYEQYF.

The CDR3 DNA follows: TGTGCCAGCAGCTTGGCCCTTGGCGAGCAGTTCTTC. This sequence encodes CASSLALGEQFF. The V gene is TRBV5-6, the J gene TRBJ2-1; the D is unclear. V was shortened by 0 bases and J by 10 bases, with 8 bases between the two germline ends. Germline lookup yields CDR1 SGHDT and CDR2 YYEEEE. The CDR3 is made up of 12 amino acids. The variable domain in full, completed from reference TRBV5-6 and TRBJ2-1, reads DAGVTQSPTHLIKTRGQQVTLRCSPKSGHDTVSWYQQALGQGPQFIFQYYEEEERQRGNFPDRFSGHQFPNYSSELNVNALLLGDSALYLCASSLALGEQFFGPGTRLTVL.

This chain uses TRBV9 with TRBJ1-4, with TRBD1 matching over 7 bases. With V trimmed by 0 bases and J by 6 bases, 5 bases remained unmatched. Germline V gene sequence: CDR1 SGDLS, CDR2 YYNGEE. This CDR3 region has 15 residues. In DNA form, the CDR3 reads TGTGCCAGCAGCGTAGCAGTAGGGGGCGATGAAAAACTGTTTTTT. This sequence encodes CASSVAVGGDEKLFF. Drawing the rest from reference TRBV9 and TRBJ1-4, the complete variable domain is DSGVTQTPKHLITATGQRVTLRCSPRSGDLSVYWYQQSLDQGLQFLIQYYNGEERAKGNILERFSAQQFPDLHSELNLSSLELGDSALYFCASSVAVGGDEKLFFGSGTQLSVL.

The chain is built from TRBV5-1 and TRBJ2-5; 11 positions agree with TRBD2. V lost 4 bases, J lost 1 base, and 3 bases stayed unmatched. Germline V lookup: CDR1 SGHRS, CDR2 YFSETQ. The CDR3 consists of 15 residues. The CDR3 region is CASSLSGRVQETQYF. The DNA of the CDR3 is TGCGCCAGCAGCCTTAGCGGGAGGGTCCAAGAGACCCAGTACTTC.

The chain couples TRBV20-1 to TRBJ1-2, with D possibly TRBD1 on 6 matching bases. Germline lookup yields CDR1 DFQATT and CDR2 SNEGSKA (reference sequence). V was cut by 1 base and J by 9 bases, with 9 bases left in between. The CDR3 has 11 amino acids. Here the CDR3 DNA reads TGCAGTGCTAGAGGCCAGGGGAGCTACACCTTC. Translated: CSARGQGSYTF.

The V and J genes are TRBV23-1 and TRBJ1-5; 7 bases are a match to TRBD1. TRBV23-1 is labeled an ORF, and its function is uncertain. J lost 5 bases, V lost 4 bases, and 8 bases had no gene match. The CDR3 runs to 15 residues. CDR3 region: CASSPTGRSDQPQHF. For the CDR3, the DNA is TGCGCCAGCAGTCCGACAGGGAGGTCCGATCAGCCCCAGCATTTT.